The 9 T cell receptor beta chains in this list originate from one sample, sequenced in a study of blood T cell repertoires in COVID-19. Clones were sequenced by immunoSEQ multiplex PCR, and TCRdb holds only the in-frame ones, with some missing. The sample contains 150,000 to 200,000 clones, about 77% of which appear only once. Sequenced sample: PBMCs or T cells enriched from blood (not recorded which). The receptors here all came from a woman in her fifties or sixties with acute COVID-19.

The chain uses TRBV10-2 and TRBJ1-4; tentatively, D is TRBD1 (6 bases). V lost 3 bases, J lost 4 bases, and 9 bases lay in between. The CDR3 contains 14 residues. Germline V gene data show CDR1 as WSHSY and CDR2 as SAAADI. The CDR3: CASSDRGNNEKLFF. In nucleotides, the CDR3 is TGCGCCAGCAGTGACAGGGGAAATAATGAAAAACTGTTTTTT.

The table lists this clone with a few counts. Other DNA sequences within the sample encode an identical CDR3. The rearrangement joins TRBV7-2 to TRBJ2-1; 11 bases match TRBD1. CDR1 is SGHTA, CDR2 FQGNSA, per germline. CDR3 length equals 16 residues. Trimming cost V 4 bases and J 7 bases; bases outside gene matches: 9. DNA of the CDR3: TGTGCCAGCAGCTCTGACCGGGACAGGGGGGGGAATGAGCAGTTCTTC. Translating gives CASSSDRDRGGNEQFF.

The chain has TRBV6-2 or TRBV6-3 and TRBJ2-3; 10 nucleotides agree with TRBD2. The germline V gene has CDR1 MNHEY and CDR2 SVGEGT. V trimming: 4 bases; J trimming: 1 base; junction bases outside the gene matches: 5. CDR3 length: 16 amino acids. CDR3 loop: CASSSLTSGGTDTQYF. CDR3 nucleotides: TGTGCCAGCAGTTCCCTCACTAGCGGGGGCACAGATACGCAGTATTTT.

Here the CDR3 DNA reads TGTGCCAGCAGCACAGGGACATCTAACTATGGCTACACCTTC. This encodes CASSTGTSNYGYTF. This chain joins TRBV5-6 and TRBJ1-2, with D perhaps TRBD1 (6 bases). This CDR3 spans 14 amino acids. The V end was cut by 4 bases, the J end by 0 bases, with 10 bases between. Germline CDR1 SGHDT, CDR2 YYEEEE.

This chain connects TRBV10-1 to TRBJ2-1; tentative D call: TRBD2 (5 bases). The length of the CDR3 is 11 residues. CDR1 and CDR2 from the germline V gene are WNHNN and SYGVQD (reference sequence). Trimming pared 3 bases from V and 8 bases from J, leaving 5 bases between. The CDR3: CASSDGDEQFF. In DNA, the CDR3 is TGCGCCAGCAGTGACGGGGATGAGCAGTTCTTC.

The V call is TRBV10-2, the J call TRBJ1-5; D unresolved. Trimming removed 8 bases at V and 0 bases at J, with 8 bases between. Germline CDR1 WSHSY, CDR2 SAAADI. This CDR3 contains 13 residues. For the CDR3, the DNA is TGCGCCAGCCGGGTCGGTAGCAATCAGCCCCAGCATTTT. Its translation is CASRVGSNQPQHF.

The chain joins TRBV28 to TRBJ1-5; no reliable D call. The CDR3 length is 19 residues. The V end was cut by 4 bases, the J end by 5 bases, with 27 bases between. Germline V lookup: CDR1 MDHEN, CDR2 SYDVKM. CDR3: CASSSSPWAPSPNHQPQHF. DNA for the CDR3: TGTGCCAGCAGTTCCTCCCCTTGGGCCCCCAGCCCCAATCATCAGCCCCAGCATTTT.

The V and J genes are TRBV6-6 and TRBJ1-1; the match to TRBD1 covers 8 bases. This CDR3 is 12 amino acids long. The V and J ends lost 7 bases and 11 bases, in that order; junction bases with no gene match: 9. Germline assignment: CDR1 MNHNY and CDR2 SVGAGI (reference sequence). In nucleotides, the CDR3 is TGTGCCAGCATTCTACTAACAGGGGGTGCTTTCTTT. It codes for CASILLTGGAFF.

The genes are TRBV18 and TRBJ2-1, with TRBD2 matching over 9 bases. Germline V lookup: CDR1 KGHSH, CDR2 LQKENI. The V segment lost 6 bases and the J segment 4 bases; nucleotides outside the gene matches: 1. The CDR3 contains 13 residues. This CDR3 is CASSSGGYNEQFF. The CDR3 DNA reads as TGTGCCAGCTCTAGCGGGGGTTACAATGAGCAGTTCTTC.